This TCR beta chain is from a study of human thymus T cells. Profiling relied on immunoSEQ multiplex PCR, and the TCRdb table lists in-frame clones only, not all of them. The sample yields some 130,000 clones, 90% to 95% seen once. To note about this clone: What it recognizes is unknown.

The study, taken as a whole, reports: Among thymic and blood repertoires, usage of V and J genes appeared biased. Reports from related research described highly overlapping thymic repertoires among unrelated individuals.

Germline V gene data show CDR1 as SGDLS and CDR2 as YYNGEE. The CDR3 is made up of 15 amino acids. Trimming removed 1 base from V and 4 bases from J, with 15 bases in between. Thymic samples were excised during corrective heart operations. Donor material was obtained from healthy Finnish infants undergoing corrective surgery for congenital heart defects. This receptor was identified in a boy under two years old with a congenital heart defect but otherwise immunologically healthy. The chain uses TRBV9 and TRBJ2-7; D is undetermined. Sequenced: thymus tissue. The CDR3, as DNA: TGTGCCAGCAGCGTATCTTACGAACTTTGGTACGAGCAGTACTTC. It translates to CASSVSYELWYEQYF.